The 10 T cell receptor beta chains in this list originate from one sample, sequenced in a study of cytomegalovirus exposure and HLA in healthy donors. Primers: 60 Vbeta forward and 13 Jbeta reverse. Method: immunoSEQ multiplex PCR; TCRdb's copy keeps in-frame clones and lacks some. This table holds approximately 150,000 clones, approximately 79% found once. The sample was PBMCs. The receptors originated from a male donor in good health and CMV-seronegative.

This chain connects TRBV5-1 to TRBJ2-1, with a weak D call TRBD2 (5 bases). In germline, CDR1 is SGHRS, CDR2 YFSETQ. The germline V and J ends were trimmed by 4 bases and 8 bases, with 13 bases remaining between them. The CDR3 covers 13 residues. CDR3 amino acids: CASSPLAFYEQFF. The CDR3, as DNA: TGCGCCAGCAGCCCGCTAGCTTTTTATGAGCAGTTCTTC.

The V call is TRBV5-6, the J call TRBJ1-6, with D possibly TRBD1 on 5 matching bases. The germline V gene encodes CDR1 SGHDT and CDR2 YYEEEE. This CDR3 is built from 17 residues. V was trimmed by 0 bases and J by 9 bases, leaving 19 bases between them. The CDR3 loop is CASSLAGQGALGSPLHF. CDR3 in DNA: TGTGCCAGCAGCTTGGCCGGGCAGGGTGCGTTGGGTTCACCCCTCCACTTT.

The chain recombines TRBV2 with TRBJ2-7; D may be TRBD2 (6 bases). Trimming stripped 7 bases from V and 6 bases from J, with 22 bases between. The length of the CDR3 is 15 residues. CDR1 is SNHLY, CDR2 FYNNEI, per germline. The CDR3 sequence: CASNRQGDAGREQYF. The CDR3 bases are TGTGCCAGCAATCGGCAGGGAGATGCGGGGCGCGAGCAGTACTTC.

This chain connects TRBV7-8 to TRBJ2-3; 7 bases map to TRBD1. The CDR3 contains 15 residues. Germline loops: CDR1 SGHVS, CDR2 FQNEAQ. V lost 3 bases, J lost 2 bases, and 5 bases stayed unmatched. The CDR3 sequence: CASSFTGANTDTQYF. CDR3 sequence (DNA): TGTGCCAGCAGCTTCACAGGGGCCAACACAGATACGCAGTATTTT. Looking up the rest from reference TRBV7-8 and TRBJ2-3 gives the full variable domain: GAGVSQSPRYKVAKRGQDVALRCDPISGHVSLFWYQQALGQGPEFLTYFQNEAQLDKSGLPSDRFFAERPEGSVSTLKIQRTQQEDSAVYLCASSFTGANTDTQYFGPGTRLTVL.

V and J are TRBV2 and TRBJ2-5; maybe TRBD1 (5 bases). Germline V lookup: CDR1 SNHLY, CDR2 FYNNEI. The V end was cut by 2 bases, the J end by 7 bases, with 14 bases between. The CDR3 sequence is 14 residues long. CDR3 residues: CASSEWAEQGTQYF. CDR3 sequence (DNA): TGTGCCAGCAGTGAATGGGCAGAGCAGGGGACCCAGTACTTC.

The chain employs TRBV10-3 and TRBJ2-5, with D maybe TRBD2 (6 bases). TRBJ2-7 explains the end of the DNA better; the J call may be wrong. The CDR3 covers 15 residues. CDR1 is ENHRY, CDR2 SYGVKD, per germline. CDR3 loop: CAISDGGFKSYEQYF. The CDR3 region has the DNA TGTGCCATCAGTGATGGGGGGTTCAAATCCTACGAGCAGTACTTC.

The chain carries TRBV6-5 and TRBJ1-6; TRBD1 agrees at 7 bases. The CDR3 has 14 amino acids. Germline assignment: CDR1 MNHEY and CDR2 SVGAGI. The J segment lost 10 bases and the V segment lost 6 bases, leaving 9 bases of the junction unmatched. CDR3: CASRSQGGDSPLHF. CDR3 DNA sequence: TGTGCCAGCAGATCCCAGGGGGGAGACTCACCCCTCCACTTT.

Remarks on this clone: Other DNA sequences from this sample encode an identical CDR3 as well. CDR3 sequence (DNA): TGCGCCAGCAGCCGGGAAGAGACCCAGTACTTC. As protein: CASSREETQYF. This chain links TRBV5-1 with TRBJ2-5; D uncertain. The CDR3 is made up of 11 amino acids. V lost 4 bases and J lost 3, with 4 bases in between. CDR1 is SGHRS, CDR2 YFSETQ, per germline.

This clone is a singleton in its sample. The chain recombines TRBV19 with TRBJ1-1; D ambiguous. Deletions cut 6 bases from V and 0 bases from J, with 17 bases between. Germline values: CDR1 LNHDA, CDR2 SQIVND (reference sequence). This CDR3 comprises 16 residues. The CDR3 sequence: CASRTSRSPMNTEAFF. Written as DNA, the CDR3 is TGTGCCAGTAGGACGTCGCGGTCCCCTATGAACACTGAAGCTTTCTTT.

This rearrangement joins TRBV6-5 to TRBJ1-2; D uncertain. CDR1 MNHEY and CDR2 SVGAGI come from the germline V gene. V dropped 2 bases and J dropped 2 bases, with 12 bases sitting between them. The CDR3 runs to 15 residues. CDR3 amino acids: CASSYGGNLNYGYTF. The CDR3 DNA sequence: TGTGCCAGCAGTTACGGAGGCAATCTGAACTATGGCTACACCTTC.